This T cell receptor (beta chain) was captured in a study of blood T cell repertoires in COVID-19. V was trimmed by 3 bases and J by 0 bases, leaving 12 bases between them. The length of the CDR3 is 16 residues. Germline values: CDR1 SGHVS, CDR2 FQNEAQ. Sequenced by immunoSEQ multiplex PCR; TCRdb stores in-frame clones only, minus some. The sample consists of roughly 79,000 clones, roughly 82% of them appearing once. The receptor's source is a human donor in a cohort sampled during active COVID-19. Sequencing used peripheral blood. V and J are TRBV7-8 and TRBJ1-3, with a weak D call TRBD1 (5 bases). The CDR3 nucleotides are TGTGCCAGCAGCTTGGGGGGATTAGCCTCTGGAAACACCATATATTTT. Its translation is CASSLGGLASGNTIYF. Supplemented by reference TRBV7-8 and TRBJ1-3, the full variable domain reads GAGVSQSPRYKVAKRGQDVALRCDPISGHVSLFWYQQALGQGPEFLTYFQNEAQLDKSGLPSDRFFAERPEGSVSTLKIQRTQQEDSAVYLCASSLGGLASGNTIYFGEGSWLTVV.